The 27 T cell receptor beta chains below were found in one sample sequenced in a study of blood T cell repertoires in COVID-19. Only in-frame clones appear in the TCRdb table, and some are missing; sequencing was by immunoSEQ multiplex PCR. The table includes some 240,000 clones, roughly 80% detected once. The sample consisted of peripheral blood. The receptors shown here come from a woman in her seventies with COVID-19, enrolled during active disease.

On this clone: At the DNA level, this CDR3 is encoded by other sequences in the same sample as well. V usage is TRBV6-5 and J usage is TRBJ1-1; TRBD1 might be the D (5 bases). The CDR3 is 14 residues long. Germline V gene data show CDR1 as MNHEY and CDR2 as SVGAGI. Trimming stripped 0 bases from V and 3 bases from J, with 8 bases between. The CDR3 DNA sequence: TGTGCCAGCAGTTACTCCCGGGGGGACACTGAAGCTTTCTTT. Protein product: CASSYSRGDTEAFF.

The V call is TRBV6-6, the J call TRBJ2-3; D is undetermined. Trimming removed 6 bases from V and 7 bases from J, with 8 bases in between. CDR1 and CDR2 (germline): MNHNY, SVGAGI (reference sequence). There are 11 residues in the CDR3. This chain's CDR3 is CASRYSYTQYF. The CDR3 nucleotides are TGTGCCAGCAGATATTCCTATACGCAGTATTTT.

The CDR3 DNA reads TGTGCCAGCAGTTTATGGACGGGTCGCGGGGAGCTGTTTTTT. Residues: CASSLWTGRGELFF. The chain couples TRBV28 to TRBJ2-2, with no clear D. The CDR3 extends over 14 amino acids. Germline V lookup: CDR1 MDHEN, CDR2 SYDVKM. The V end lost 0 bases, the J end lost 7 bases, and 9 bases lay between the germline ends.

The V gene is TRBV5-4, the J gene TRBJ2-3; D may be TRBD2 (6 bases). Germline values: CDR1 SGHNT, CDR2 YYREEE (reference sequence). The V end was cut by 4 bases, the J end by 3 bases, with 9 bases between. The CDR3 sequence is 13 residues long. The CDR3 DNA sequence: TGTGCCAGCAGCCGGGACTTTACAGATACGCAGTATTTT. Its protein is CASSRDFTDTQYF.

This clone was detected a few times. The rearrangement joins TRBV27 to TRBJ1-1; D is ambiguous. The V end was cut by 5 bases, the J end by 1 base, with 11 bases between. Germline V gives CDR1 MNHEY, CDR2 SMNVEV (reference sequence). The CDR3 loop spans 14 amino acids. CDR3 bases: TGTGCCAGCAGTACCGTTCAGTGGAACACTGAAGCTTTCTTT. It translates to CASSTVQWNTEAFF.

The gene calls are TRBV28 and TRBJ1-2; 11 nucleotides align to TRBD1. V was pared by 1 base and J by 5 bases, with 9 bases of the junction left unmatched. The CDR3 is made up of 17 amino acids. Germline V lookup: CDR1 MDHEN, CDR2 SYDVKM. The CDR3 sequence: CASSLYGQGAIGYGYTF. The CDR3 nucleotides read TGTGCCAGCAGTTTATATGGACAGGGGGCGATCGGTTATGGCTACACCTTC.

The chain links TRBV24-1 to TRBJ2-1; 7 nucleotides agree with TRBD2. The CDR3 has 16 amino acids. The germline V gene has CDR1 KGHDR and CDR2 SFDVKD. With V trimmed by 5 bases and J by 3 bases, 9 bases remained unmatched. CDR3 sequence: CATSGPGASGYNEQFF. Written as DNA, the CDR3 is TGTGCCACCAGTGGTCCTGGGGCTAGCGGCTACAATGAGCAGTTCTTC.

This rearrangement joins TRBV18 to TRBJ1-3, with D possibly being TRBD1 (6 bases). Germline V gene data show CDR1 as KGHSH and CDR2 as LQKENI. Trimming left V 0 bases short and J 5 bases short, with 11 bases between. The length of the CDR3 is 15 residues. The CDR3 here is CASSPPPGGRNTIYF. Here the CDR3 DNA reads TGTGCCAGCTCACCACCGCCGGGGGGCCGAAACACCATATATTTT.

This clone was detected a few times. J is TRBJ1-1 and V is TRBV6-2 or TRBV6-3, with 7 bases that match TRBD1. From germline, CDR1 is MNHEY and CDR2 SVGEGT. The CDR3 is made up of 14 amino acids. The J segment lost 4 bases and the V segment lost 6 bases, leaving 8 bases of the junction unmatched. The CDR3 region has the DNA TGTGCCAGCAGCGGAAGACAGGGAATCACTGAAGCTTTCTTT. Its translation: CASSGRQGITEAFF.

This clone was recorded only once. V gene TRBV9 combines with J gene TRBJ2-1, with D hard to call. Germline CDR1 is SGDLS and CDR2 is YYNGEE. The CDR3 is made up of 12 amino acids. V lost 4 bases to trimming and J lost 6 bases, with 8 bases between them. For the CDR3, the DNA is TGTGCCAGCAGCTCCCGGAGCAATGAGCAGTTCTTC. This encodes CASSSRSNEQFF.

This clone has a handful of counts. V gene TRBV25-1 combines with J gene TRBJ1-2; possibly TRBD1 for D (6 bases). V was shortened by 2 bases and J by 2 bases, with 9 bases between the two germline ends. There are 14 residues in the CDR3. Germline loops: CDR1 MGHDK, CDR2 SYGVNS. CDR3 coding DNA: TGTGCCAGCAGTGAACAGGGGCGAAACTATGGCTACACCTTC. Encoded protein: CASSEQGRNYGYTF.

This clone has only one observation. The chain employs TRBV19 and TRBJ1-4; D is uncertain. Trimming shortened V by 5 bases and J by 8 bases, and 15 bases separated the two germline ends. Germline CDR1 and CDR2: LNHDA and SQIVND (reference sequence). The CDR3 is made up of 14 amino acids. The CDR3 coding sequence is TGTGCCAGTAGTGAAACGTGGAGGAGGGAAAAACTGTTTTTT. Encoded protein: CASSETWRREKLFF.

The chain joins TRBV27 to TRBJ2-5; TRBD1 agrees at 11 bases. Germline V CDR1 and CDR2: MNHEY, SMNVEV (reference sequence). The CDR3 loop spans 15 amino acids. J gave up 7 bases and V 2 bases, and 6 bases lay outside the gene matches. CDR3 nucleotide sequence: TGTGCCAGCAGTTTACGGACAGGGGGCACGGGGACCCAGTACTTC. The encoded protein is CASSLRTGGTGTQYF.

This clone was counted a few times. The J gene is TRBJ1-4, the V gene TRBV7-9, with D hard to call. Between the trimmed V and J ends, which lost 4 bases and 10 bases, there was a span of 10 bases. The CDR3 extends over 12 amino acids. Germline-derived CDR1 and CDR2 are SEHNR and FQNEAQ (reference sequence). The CDR3 coding sequence is TGTGCCAGCAGCTCTCGGGAGACAAAACTGTTTTTT. This gives the protein CASSSRETKLFF. The full variable domain, in which reference TRBV7-9 and TRBJ1-4 provide the parts outside the CDR3, is DTGVSQNPRHKITKRGQNVTFRCDPISEHNRLYWYRQTLGQGPEFLTYFQNEAQLEKSRLLSDRFSAERPKGSFSTLEIQRTEQGDSAMYLCASSSRETKLFFGSGTQLSVL.

The genes are TRBV7-8 and TRBJ1-2; D might be TRBD1 (6 bases). The CDR3 is 13 amino acids. Trimming left V 5 bases short and J 4 bases short, with 11 bases between. Germline V gene data show CDR1 as SGHVS and CDR2 as FQNEAQ. CDR3 residues: CASSGQRGYGYTF. The CDR3 bases are TGTGCCAGCAGCGGACAGCGCGGCTATGGCTACACCTTC.

The sample holds a few counts of this clone. V is TRBV24-1 and J is TRBJ1-4; TRBD1 matches at 7 bases. Trimming took 3 bases from V and 6 from J; bases not matched to a gene: 9. This CDR3 spans 16 amino acids. Germline assignment: CDR1 KGHDR and CDR2 SFDVKD. The CDR3 coding sequence is TGTGCCACCAGTGATCCAGGGACAGAGGGGCATGAAAAACTGTTTTTT. It is translated as CATSDPGTEGHEKLFF.

The chain links TRBV5-5 to TRBJ1-2; D remains unclear. V was pared by 4 bases and J by 1 base, with 8 bases between. This CDR3 is built from 13 residues. Per germline, CDR1 SGHKS and CDR2 YYEKEE (reference sequence). The CDR3 region has the DNA TGTGCCAGCAGCCTAAGTTTTAACTATGGCTACACCTTC. Amino acids: CASSLSFNYGYTF.

This rearrangement joins TRBV7-9 to TRBJ2-2; 7 bases match TRBD2. J lost 3 bases, V lost 4 bases, and 8 bases had no gene match. CDR1 and CDR2 from the germline V gene are SEHNR and FQNEAQ (reference sequence). This CDR3 contains 16 residues. The CDR3 sequence is CASSSVLAEDTGELFF. The CDR3 DNA sequence: TGTGCCAGCAGCTCAGTCCTAGCGGAGGACACCGGGGAGCTGTTTTTT.

The rearrangement uses TRBV18 and TRBJ2-7; 8 bases align to TRBD2. V lost 6 bases and J lost 1; bases outside the gene matches: 11. This CDR3 contains 16 residues. Germline V gene lookup returns CDR1 KGHSH and CDR2 LQKENI. CDR3 amino acids: CASSQAPGGWSYEQYF. For the CDR3, the DNA is TGTGCCAGCTCCCAGGCCCCGGGAGGGTGGTCCTACGAGCAGTACTTC.

This chain links TRBV19 with TRBJ2-1; TRBD2 agrees at 7 bases. Germline V gene sequence: CDR1 LNHDA, CDR2 SQIVND (reference sequence). CDR3 length: 17 residues. V trimming: 3 bases; J trimming: 10 bases; junction bases outside the gene matches: 18. The CDR3 DNA sequence: TGTGCCAGTAGTATTGGTGGGAGGGCCAGCCCCTCTCGGGAGCAGTTCTTC. It is translated as CASSIGGRASPSREQFF.

This rearrangement joins TRBV11-2 to TRBJ1-1; 7 bases are shared with TRBD1. Losses at the gene ends were 3 bases for V and 7 bases for J; bases not matched to a gene: 11. The germline gives CDR1 SGHAT, CDR2 FQNNGV. The CDR3 has 15 amino acids. The CDR3 DNA reads as TGTGCCAGCAGCTTCTCCCCGTCCCGACAGGGTGAAGCTTTCTTT. It is translated as CASSFSPSRQGEAFF.

J is TRBJ2-1 and V is TRBV10-2; 8 bases line up with TRBD2. CDR1 and CDR2 from the germline V gene are WSHSY and SAAADI. The V gene end was trimmed by 3 bases and the J gene end by 8 bases; junction bases not matched to a gene: 15. The CDR3 is 17 amino acids. CDR3 protein: CASSEGGIGTSGHEQFF. The CDR3 DNA follows: TGCGCCAGCAGTGAAGGGGGTATTGGCACTAGCGGACATGAGCAGTTCTTC.

This clone appeared a few times. This rearrangement joins TRBV25-1 to TRBJ1-2; unclear D gene. Germline-derived CDR1 and CDR2 are MGHDK and SYGVNS. The V and J ends lost 2 bases and 4 bases respectively, with 8 bases between them. CDR3 length: 13 residues. In DNA, the CDR3 is TGTGCCAGCAGTGAACTTACATTCTATGGCTACACCTTC. Translated, it gives CASSELTFYGYTF.

The V call is TRBV7-2, the J call TRBJ2-1; 9 bases map to TRBD2. V shed 5 bases and J 8 bases; nucleotides not matched to a gene: 13. Germline lookup yields CDR1 SGHTA and CDR2 FQGNSA. The CDR3 has 16 amino acids. The CDR3 DNA is TGTGCCAGCAGCCCCCGCAGGTTAGCGGGAGCGGATGAGCAGTTCTTC. It yields the protein CASSPRRLAGADEQFF.

The V call is TRBV6-5, the J call TRBJ2-3; the match to TRBD1 covers 9 bases. V shed 6 bases, J shed 1 base, and the junction held 5 bases outside the gene matches. The CDR3 totals 15 residues. The V gene's germline CDR1 is MNHEY and CDR2 SVGAGI. In nucleotides, the CDR3 is TGTGCCAGCAGCTGGAGACAGGGGGGCACAGATACGCAGTATTTT. Translated: CASSWRQGGTDTQYF.

The chain links TRBV2 to TRBJ1-2; no firm D call. This CDR3 has 12 residues. Germline lookup yields CDR1 SNHLY and CDR2 FYNNEI. Trimming removed 3 bases from V and 4 bases from J, with 6 bases in between. For the CDR3, the DNA is TGTGCCAGCAGTGAGGAGAGCTATGGCTACACCTTC. Residues: CASSEESYGYTF.

The V gene is TRBV7-2, the J gene TRBJ2-1, with D uncertain. This CDR3 has 14 residues. Trimming took 6 bases from V and 1 from J, leaving 10 bases between them. In germline, CDR1 is SGHTA, CDR2 FQGNSA. CDR3 amino acids: CASSPTRSYNEQFF. Written as DNA, the CDR3 is TGTGCCAGCAGTCCCACGAGATCCTACAATGAGCAGTTCTTC.